This is a list of T cell receptor beta chains from one sample in a study of blood T cell repertoires in COVID-19. Some clones are missing from TCRdb's copy, which holds only in-frame ones; the method was immunoSEQ multiplex PCR. Of 300,000 to 450,000 clones in the sample, 87% are singletons; the top ten hold roughly a tenth. The sample was peripheral blood. These receptors all come from a woman in her 30s with COVID-19, enrolled during active disease. CDR3s include the opening cysteine and the closing phenylalanine or tryptophan. A D gene is named only where the DNA matches it firmly. Only some rows state a clone size, as once, few, many or a class for expanded clones.

j_call v_call d_call clone_size cdr3_nt cdr3_aa
TRBJ2-1 TRBV19 TRBD1 - TGTGCCAGTAGTCAGGGGGTGAGGGATGAGCAGTTCTTC CASSQGVRDEQFF
TRBJ2-2 TRBV7-2 TRBD2 few TGTGCCAGCAGCCCCGGCGGGGGTAGTTGGTCCGGGGAGCTGTTTTTT CASSPGGGSWSGELFF
TRBJ2-7 TRBV5-1 - - TGCGCCAGCAGCTTGTCGGGGGGCGACGAGCAGTACTTC CASSLSGGDEQYF
TRBJ2-1 TRBV5-1 - - TGCGCCAGCAGCTGGTCACCGGGACTCCGAGGCGATGAGCAGTTCTTC CASSWSPGLRGDEQFF
TRBJ1-5 TRBV30 - once TGTGCCTGGAGTGTAAAGGGGTTGGGGCAGCCCCAGCATTTT CAWSVKGLGQPQHF
TRBJ2-5 TRBV7-2 TRBD2 - TGTGCCAGCAGCTTAGGATCTAGCGGGGTACCAGAGACCCAGTACTTC CASSLGSSGVPETQYF
TRBJ1-2 TRBV5-4 TRBD1 - TGTGCCAGCAGCCGAGGACAGGGGGCTAACTATGGCTACACCTTC CASSRGQGANYGYTF
TRBJ2-7 TRBV5-1 - few TGCGCCAGCAGCCCGGTTGGGTCACAGGCTTACGAGCAGTACTTC CASSPVGSQAYEQYF
TRBJ2-1 TRBV6-6 - - TGTGCCAGCAGTTATTCCGACAGCAATGAGCAGTTCTTC CASSYSDSNEQFF
TRBJ1-2 TRBV7-8 TRBD1 - TGTGCCAGCAGCGAACTAAGAACAGGGGTCTATGGCTACACCTTC CASSELRTGVYGYTF
TRBJ2-3 TRBV28 TRBD2 - TGTGCCAGCAGTTCGAGGCGTGGCGGGAGAGGGACAGATACGCAGTATTTT CASSSRRGGRGTDTQYF
TRBJ2-7 TRBV9 - - TGTGCCAGCAGCCCCAGCCCGGGTTACGAGCAGTACTTC CASSPSPGYEQYF
TRBJ2-7 TRBV11-2 - once TGTGCCAGCAGCTTCAGGGGCTCCTACGAGCAGTACTTC CASSFRGSYEQYF
TRBJ2-2 TRBV29-1 - - TGCAGCGTAGTCAGGGTGGGGGAGCTGTTTTTT CSVVRVGELFF
TRBJ2-7 TRBV27 - - TGTGCCAGCAGTTTATACCCGGGACTCTACGAGCAGTACTTC CASSLYPGLYEQYF